Listed here are 29 T cell receptor beta chains from one sample, sequenced in a study of T cells in Graves' hyperthyroidism and ophthalmopathy. TCR beta CDR3 sequences were amplified from RNA transcripts. The TCR CDR3 was amplified in a first-round RT-PCR using the HTBI primer set. A single record per CDR3 protein comes from TCRdb applying MiXCR to the multiplex PCR reads. This table holds approximately 410,000 distinct CDR3 sequences, roughly 15% found once. The specimen was blood. The receptors derive from a woman between 18 and 29 years old with Graves' hyperthyroidism.

There are many counts of this clonotype. The chain has TRBV12-3 or TRBV12-4 and TRBJ2-3; D is undetermined. V was cut by 1 base and J by 3 bases, with 11 bases left in between. The CDR3 sequence is 15 residues long. CDR3 coding DNA: TGTGCCAGCAGTTTAGTTCAGACCGGGACAGATACGCAGTATTTT. Amino acids: CASSLVQTGTDTQYF.

This clonotype was counted many times. The CDR3 nucleotides read TGTGCCAGCAGTTCCCACTACCAACTAAGGTCCACAGATACGCAGTATTTT. It yields the protein CASSSHYQLRSTDTQYF. The rearrangement joins TRBV12-3 or TRBV12-4 to TRBJ2-3, with D hard to call. The germline V and J ends were trimmed by 4 bases and 2 bases, with 19 bases remaining between them. CDR3 length: 17 amino acids.

This clonotype was observed a few times. V and J are TRBV9 and TRBJ2-3, with D possibly matching TRBD2 (5 bases). There are 15 residues in the CDR3. V shed 5 bases and J shed 2 bases, with 15 bases lying between them. Germline values: CDR1 SGDLS, CDR2 YYNGEE. The CDR3 DNA sequence: TGTGCCAGCAGAGTTGACACGGAGGACACAGATACGCAGTATTTT. The encoded protein is CASRVDTEDTDTQYF.

In this sample, this clonotype turned up many times. J is TRBJ2-3 and V is TRBV2; TRBD2 aligns across 9 bases. The trim removed 5 bases at V and 2 bases at J, leaving 5 bases unmatched. There are 15 residues in the CDR3. Looked up from germline, CDR1 is SNHLY and CDR2 is FYNNEI. CDR3 region: CASSIAGVDTDTQYF. As DNA, the CDR3 is TGTGCCAGCAGTATAGCGGGAGTAGACACAGATACGCAGTATTTT.

In this sample, this clonotype turned up many times. The chain couples TRBV9 to TRBJ2-1; 10 nucleotides align to TRBD2. The germline CDR1 and CDR2 sequences are SGDLS and YYNGEE. There are 17 residues in the CDR3. V shed 3 bases, J shed 2 bases, and the junction held 8 bases outside the gene matches. The CDR3 spells CASSATGLAATYNEQFF. DNA for the CDR3: TGTGCCAGCAGCGCCACCGGACTAGCGGCAACCTACAATGAGCAGTTCTTC.

The rearrangement links TRBV10-3 to TRBJ1-5; D is unresolved. V was pared by 2 bases and J by 5 bases, with 4 bases between. CDR3 length equals 12 residues. The germline CDR1 and CDR2 sequences are ENHRY and SYGVKD. The CDR3 nucleotides read TGTGCCATCAGTGAGCGGGATCAGCCCCAGCATTTT. Translated: CAISERDQPQHF.

This clonotype was recorded at least ten times. The gene calls are TRBV7-8 and TRBJ2-3; D tentatively fits TRBD1 or TRBD2 (5 bases each). V was pared by 1 base and J by 2 bases, with 7 bases between. The CDR3 covers 14 residues. Germline CDR1 is SGHVS and CDR2 is FQNEAQ. The CDR3 bases are TGTGCCAGCAGCTTAGTTGGGACCACAGATACGCAGTATTTT. Encoded protein: CASSLVGTTDTQYF.

This clonotype turned up a few times. The J gene is TRBJ1-6, the V gene TRBV14, with unresolved D. Germline V gene data show CDR1 as SGHDN and CDR2 as FVKESK. V was pared by 4 bases and J by 9 bases, with 19 bases between. The CDR3 runs to 16 residues. CDR3 coding DNA: TGTGCCAGCAGCCTGACCCGAGGCATTGGAGTTTCACCCCTCCACTTT. The encoded protein is CASSLTRGIGVSPLHF.

This clonotype was seen at least ten times. The chain recombines TRBV2 with TRBJ2-1; D is perhaps TRBD1 (6 bases). The V end lost 8 bases, the J end lost 3 bases, and 14 bases lay between the germline ends. Germline lookup yields CDR1 SNHLY and CDR2 FYNNEI. This CDR3 is 14 amino acids long. The chain's CDR3 is CASLTGTLYNEQFF. The CDR3 DNA reads as TGTGCCAGCCTAACAGGGACCCTCTACAATGAGCAGTTCTTC.

A few counts support this clonotype. A read error is possible here, since a much larger clone lies one base away. The rearrangement joins TRBV7-6 to TRBJ1-1; weak D call: TRBD1 (6 bases). CDR3 length: 22 residues. Germline loops: CDR1 SGHVS, CDR2 FNYEAQ. CDR3 coding DNA: TGTGCCAGCGGCTTCTTATCAGAATCAGCATTACAGGGTTGGCGGATGATCACTGAAGCTTTCTTT. Translation gives CASGFLSESALQGWRMITEAFF. Filled out from reference TRBV7-6 and TRBJ1-1, the complete variable domain reads GAGVSQSPRYKVTKRGQDVALRCDPISGHVSLYWYRQALGQGPEFLTYFNYEAQQDKSGLPNDRFSAERPEGSISTLTIQRTEQRDSAMYRCASGFLSESALQGWRMITEAFFGQGTRLTVV.

This clonotype turned up a few times. V gene TRBV20-1 combines with J gene TRBJ2-7; no definite D call. V lost 0 bases and J 2 bases, leaving 8 bases between the germline ends. The CDR3 totals 13 residues. Germline-derived CDR1 and CDR2 are DFQATT and SNEGSKA (reference sequence). CDR3 sequence reads: CSARDLGTYEQYF. The CDR3 DNA is TGCAGTGCTAGAGACTTAGGGACCTACGAGCAGTACTTC.

The chain recombines TRBV5-1 with TRBJ1-1, with 8 bases that match TRBD1. Germline values: CDR1 SGHRS, CDR2 YFSETQ. V lost 2 bases and J lost 7; bases outside the gene matches: 13. CDR3 length: 16 residues. CDR3 nucleotides: TGCGCCAGCAGCTTTACATCCGGTTCGGGACAGGTTGAAGCTTTCTTT. This translates into CASSFTSGSGQVEAFF.

This clonotype was seen more than once but under ten times. The chain employs TRBV7-6 and TRBJ2-1; 7 bases align to TRBD1. The CDR3 runs 14 residues. Per germline, CDR1 SGHVS and CDR2 FNYEAQ. V shed 5 bases and J 3 bases; nucleotides not matched to a gene: 4. CDR3: CASSTGTVYNEQFF. The CDR3 region has the DNA TGTGCCAGCAGCACCGGGACAGTCTACAATGAGCAGTTCTTC.

V gene TRBV3-1 combines with J gene TRBJ2-5; weak D call: TRBD1 (5 bases). Looked up from germline, CDR1 is LGHDT and CDR2 is YNNKEL (reference sequence). This CDR3 is built from 13 residues. Trimming shortened V by 8 bases and J by 1 base, and 11 bases separated the two germline ends. The CDR3 is CASRPDIQETQYF. CDR3 bases: TGTGCCAGCCGCCCGGACATCCAAGAGACCCAGTACTTC.

In this sample, this clonotype turned up many times. The chain is built from TRBV7-2 and TRBJ2-1; D is perhaps TRBD1 (6 bases). There are 13 residues in the CDR3. Germline V gives CDR1 SGHTA, CDR2 FQGNSA. V gave up 5 bases and J gave up 11 bases, with 16 bases separating them. CDR3 DNA: TGTGCCAGCAGCCGAGGCTGGGGGCAGAAGCAGTTCTTC. This sequence encodes CASSRGWGQKQFF. Full variable domain (outside the CDR3, taken from reference TRBV7-2 and TRBJ2-1): GAGVSQSPSNKVTEKGKDVELRCDPISGHTALYWYRQSLGQGLEFLIYFQGNSAPDKSGLPSDRFSAERTGGSVSTLTIQRTQQEDSAVYLCASSRGWGQKQFFGPGTRLTVL.

The V and J genes are TRBV9 and TRBJ2-1, with 11 positions matching TRBD2. The germline gives CDR1 SGDLS, CDR2 YYNGEE. The V gene end was trimmed by 3 bases and the J gene end by 8 bases; junction bases not matched to a gene: 4. The CDR3 totals 14 residues. CDR3 loop: CASSALAGVDEQFF. Here the CDR3 DNA reads TGTGCCAGCAGCGCACTAGCGGGAGTCGATGAGCAGTTCTTC.

This clonotype was detected many times. CDR3: CASSSAGTAYEQYF. The CDR3 region has the DNA TGTGCCAGCAGTAGCGCGGGGACAGCTTACGAGCAGTACTTC. V usage is TRBV6-1 and J usage is TRBJ2-7; weak D call: TRBD1 (7 bases). The V end was cut by 5 bases, the J end by 4 bases, with 15 bases between. Germline V gene data show CDR1 as MNHNS and CDR2 as SASEGT. The CDR3 sequence is 14 residues long.

This clonotype was detected many times. The J gene is TRBJ1-1, the V gene TRBV6-1; D ambiguous. The CDR3 has 12 residues. Germline CDR1 MNHNS, CDR2 SASEGT. V lost 4 bases to trimming and J lost 5 bases, with 8 bases between them. The CDR3: CASSALITEAFF. For the CDR3, the DNA is TGTGCCAGCAGTGCATTGATAACTGAAGCTTTCTTT.

This clonotype was detected many times. The chain recombines TRBV30 with TRBJ2-3; no firm D call. Germline loops: CDR1 GTSNPN, CDR2 SVGIG (reference sequence). CDR3 length equals 11 residues. Trimming left V 0 bases short and J 4 bases short, with 2 bases between. The CDR3 region is CAWSVSDTQYF. CDR3 bases: TGTGCCTGGAGTGTATCAGATACGCAGTATTTT.

At least ten counts were recorded for this clonotype. The chain couples TRBV5-1 to TRBJ1-1; D perhaps matches TRBD1 (5 bases). V was cut by 2 bases and J by 0 bases, with 11 bases left in between. Germline assignment: CDR1 SGHRS and CDR2 YFSETQ. This CDR3 has 15 amino acids. The CDR3 is CASSFSGNMNTEAFF. The CDR3, as DNA: TGCGCCAGCAGCTTTTCAGGGAACATGAACACTGAAGCTTTCTTT.

This clonotype was seen at least ten times. The chain joins TRBV12-3 or TRBV12-4 to TRBJ2-7, with TRBD2 identical over 10 bases. The trim removed 3 bases at V and 3 bases at J, leaving 5 bases unmatched. The CDR3 length is 15 residues. DNA of the CDR3: TGTGCCAGCAGTTTGGTAGCGGGAGGCTTCTACGAGCAGTACTTC. Translated, it gives CASSLVAGGFYEQYF.

The chain links TRBV20-1 to TRBJ1-1; D is possibly TRBD1 (5 bases). CDR1 and CDR2 (germline): DFQATT, SNEGSKA (reference sequence). Trimming shortened V by 6 bases and J by 10 bases, and 18 bases separated the two germline ends. The CDR3 consists of 12 residues. DNA for the CDR3: TGCAGTGCAGGAGTTGGGGGAGGAGGAGCTTTCTTT. Protein: CSAGVGGGGAFF.

At least ten counts were recorded for this clonotype. This chain uses TRBV2 with TRBJ2-5; D not certain. This CDR3 is 11 amino acids long. The V end lost 1 base, the J end lost 10 bases, and 7 bases lay between the germline ends. The germline V gene has CDR1 SNHLY and CDR2 FYNNEI. As DNA, the CDR3 is TGTGCCAGCAGTGAAGATGCGTTCCAGTACTTC. Amino acid sequence: CASSEDAFQYF.

This clonotype was detected many times. The chain carries TRBV14 and TRBJ2-1, with 9 bases that match TRBD2. CDR1 and CDR2 (germline): SGHDN, FVKESK. The ends lost 1 base at V and 8 bases at J; junction bases unmatched: 9. The CDR3 runs to 16 residues. CDR3 region: CASSQGAGGPVDEQFF. DNA for the CDR3: TGTGCCAGCAGCCAAGGGGCGGGAGGGCCTGTGGATGAGCAGTTCTTC.

This clonotype was observed at least ten times. The rearrangement joins TRBV5-8 to TRBJ1-2; 8 bases map to TRBD1. The CDR3 consists of 15 residues. Unmatched junction bases numbered 9, after V lost 4 bases and J lost 4 bases. Germline V CDR1 and CDR2: SGHTS, YDEGEE. Written as DNA, the CDR3 is TGTGCCAGCAGCCTCGGACAGGGAGGGATCTATGGCTACACCTTC. Its translation is CASSLGQGGIYGYTF.

The sample holds many counts of this clonotype. V usage is TRBV6-1 and J usage is TRBJ2-7, with 9 positions matching TRBD1. The CDR3 totals 14 residues. The germline V gene has CDR1 MNHNS and CDR2 SASEGT. V shed 6 bases and J 4 bases; nucleotides not matched to a gene: 7. CDR3 region: CASRPGQGYYEQYF. The CDR3 coding sequence is TGTGCCAGCAGACCGGGACAGGGATATTACGAGCAGTACTTC.

This clonotype was seen many times. V usage is TRBV7-6 and J usage is TRBJ2-7, with D perhaps TRBD1 (5 bases). V gave up 1 base and J gave up 3 bases, with 13 bases separating them. Looked up from germline, CDR1 is SGHVS and CDR2 is FNYEAQ. The CDR3 contains 15 residues. As DNA, the CDR3 is TGTGCCAGCAGCTTAGGGCGTGGCAGGGACTACGAGCAGTACTTC. It specifies CASSLGRGRDYEQYF.

This clonotype was recorded at least ten times. The chain links TRBV12-3 or TRBV12-4 to TRBJ2-1; the match to TRBD2 covers 9 bases. The CDR3 sequence is 16 residues long. After removal of 7 bases from V and 8 bases from J, the junction contained 15 bases not matched to a gene. CDR3: CASNPTSGLAADEQFF. The CDR3 DNA is TGTGCCAGCAACCCCACCTCGGGACTAGCTGCCGATGAGCAGTTCTTC.

This clonotype was seen only a few times. The rearrangement uses TRBV6-1 and TRBJ2-5, with 9 bases identical to TRBD2. The CDR3 runs 15 residues. V was pared by 4 bases and J by 5 bases, with 8 bases of the junction left unmatched. Germline CDR1 reads MNHNS; CDR2 reads SASEGT. The CDR3 reads CASSAGSGSGETQYF. The DNA for the CDR3 is TGTGCCAGCAGTGCAGGTAGCGGGAGTGGTGAGACCCAGTACTTC.